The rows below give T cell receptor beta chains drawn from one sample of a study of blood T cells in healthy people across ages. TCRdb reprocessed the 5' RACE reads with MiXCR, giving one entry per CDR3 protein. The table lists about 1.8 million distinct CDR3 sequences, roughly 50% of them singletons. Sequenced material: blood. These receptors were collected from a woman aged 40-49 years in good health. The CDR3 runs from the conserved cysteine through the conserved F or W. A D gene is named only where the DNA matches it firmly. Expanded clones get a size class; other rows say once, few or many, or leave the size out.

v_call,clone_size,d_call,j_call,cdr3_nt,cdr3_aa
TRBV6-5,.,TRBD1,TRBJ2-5,TGTGCCAGCAGTTACTCAGGCAGGGGGCGTTGCAAGCAGTACTTC,CASSYSGRGRCKQYF
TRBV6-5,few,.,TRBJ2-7,TGTGCCAGCAGTTACGTCCACGGGGGCGAGCAGTACTTC,CASSYVHGGEQYF
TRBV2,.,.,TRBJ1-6,TGTGCCAGTAGTGAAGGCCCATCTTATAATTCACCCCTCCACTTT,CASSEGPSYNSPLHF
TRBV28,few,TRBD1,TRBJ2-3,TGTGCCAGCAGTTCCACTTCGGACAGGGTGACAGATACGCAGTATTTT,CASSSTSDRVTDTQYF
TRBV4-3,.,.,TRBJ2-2,TGCGCCAGCAGCCAAGATGGGGGGCGCGACACCGGGGAGCTGTTTTTT,CASSQDGGRDTGELFF
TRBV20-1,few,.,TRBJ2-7,TGCAGTGCTAGTAAGGAGGGTTTCGCCTACGAGCAGTACTTC,CSASKEGFAYEQYF
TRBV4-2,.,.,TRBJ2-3,TGTGCCAGCAGCCAAGCCTCAGCGGCAGATACGCAGTATTTT,CASSQASAADTQYF
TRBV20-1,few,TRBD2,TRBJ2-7,TGCAGTGCTAGGGCCTACAGGACTAGCCGTCTGAATTCCTACGAGCAGTACTTC,CSARAYRTSRLNSYEQYF
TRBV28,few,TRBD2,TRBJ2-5,TGTGCCAGCAGTTTGACTAGCGGGGGGCAGAGAGAGCAGTACTTC,CASSLTSGGQREQYF
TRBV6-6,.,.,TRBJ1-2,TGTGCCAGCAGTTACTCACGAGGGGAGGCCGATGGCTACACCTTC,CASSYSRGEADGYTF
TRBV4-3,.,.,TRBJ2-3,TGCGCCAGCAGCCAAGATTTTGGGGTTAGCACAGATACGCAGTATTTT,CASSQDFGVSTDTQYF
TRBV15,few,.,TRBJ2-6,TGTGCCACCAGCACCGAACCCTCTGGGGCCAACGTCCTGACTTTC,CATSTEPSGANVLTF
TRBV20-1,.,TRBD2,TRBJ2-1,TGCAGTGCTTTAGGACTAGCGGGGGGTAACAATAAGCAGTTCTTC,CSALGLAGGNNKQFF
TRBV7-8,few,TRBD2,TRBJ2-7,TGTGCCAGCAGCCCCGAAAGCGGGGCCCCCCGTTTCAACGAGCAGTACTTC,CASSPESGAPRFNEQYF
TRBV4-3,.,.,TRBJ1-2,TGCGCCGGCAGCCAAGATGGTGGGGCCAACTATGGCTACACCTTC,CAGSQDGGANYGYTF
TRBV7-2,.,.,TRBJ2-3,TGTGCCAGCTCCAAGGGCGGGGCCACAGATACGCAGTATTTT,CASSKGGATDTQYF
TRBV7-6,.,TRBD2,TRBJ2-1,TGTGCCAGCAGCTTAATGTTGAGCAGCGGGGGGGGCGAGCAGTTCTTC,CASSLMLSSGGGEQFF
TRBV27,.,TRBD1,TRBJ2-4,TGTGCCAGCAGTTGGGGGACCGGGACAGGGTTGCGCAAAAACATTCAGTACTTC,CASSWGTGTGLRKNIQYF
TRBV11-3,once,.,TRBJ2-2,TGTGCCAGCAGCTTAGAAACGGGATGGAGCACCGGGGAGCTGTTTTTT,CASSLETGWSTGELFF
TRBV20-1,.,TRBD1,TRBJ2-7,TGCAGTGCATGGGGACAGGCTTCCCACGAGCAGTACTTC,CSAWGQASHEQYF
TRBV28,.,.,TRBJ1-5,TGTGCCAGCAGTATCCAATCCCGGCCCCAGCATTTT,CASSIQSRPQHF
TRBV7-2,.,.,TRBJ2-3,TGTGCCAGCAGACCCGGAAGTGCGTGGACTTTGCAGTATTTT,CASRPGSAWTLQYF
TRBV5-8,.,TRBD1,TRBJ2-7,TGTGCCAGCACCCTGGACAGGGGGCCGTACGAGCAGTACTTC,CASTLDRGPYEQYF
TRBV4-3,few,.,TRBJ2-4,TGCGCCAGCAGCCCTATCAGGGAAGACCTAGCCAAAAACATTCAGTACTTC,CASSPIREDLAKNIQYF
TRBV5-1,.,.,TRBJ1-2,TGCGCCAGCAGCATAGGACAGAATAACTATGGCTACACCTTC,CASSIGQNNYGYTF
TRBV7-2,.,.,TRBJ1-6,TGTACCAGCAGCTTACGTAGCGCTGATTCACCCCTCCACTTT,CTSSLRSADSPLHF
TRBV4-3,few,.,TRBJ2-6,TGCGCCAGCAGTCCGGGACATAGCTCTGGGGCCAACGTCCTGACTTTC,CASSPGHSSGANVLTF
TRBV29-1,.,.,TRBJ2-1,TGCAGCGTTGGGACGAGGTCCTACAATGAGCAGTTCTTC,CSVGTRSYNEQFF
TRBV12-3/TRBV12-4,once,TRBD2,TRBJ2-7,TGTGCCAGCAGGGAAAGCGGGGGCCGCTACGAGCAGTACTTC,CASRESGGRYEQYF
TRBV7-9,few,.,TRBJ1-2,TGTGCCAGCAGTCGTACCACGGGGTATGGCTACACCTTC,CASSRTTGYGYTF
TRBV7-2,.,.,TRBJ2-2,TGTGCCAGCAGCTTAGCGGGGGGTAAAGTCACCGGGGAGCTGTTTTTT,CASSLAGGKVTGELFF
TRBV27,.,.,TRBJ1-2,TGTGCCAGCAGTTTGAAGCCCATCGCTGTCGACCAGAGATATGGCTACACCTTC,CASSLKPIAVDQRYGYTF
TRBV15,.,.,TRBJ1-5,TGTGCCACCACAGACGCTAGCAATCAGCCCCAGCATTTT,CATTDASNQPQHF
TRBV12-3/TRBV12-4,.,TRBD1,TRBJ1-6,TGTGCCAGCAGTTTCGGGGACAGGGCCTCACCCCTCCACTTT,CASSFGDRASPLHF
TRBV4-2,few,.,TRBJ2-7,TGTGCCAGCAGCCAAACTCCCGGGACATTTACTATAGAGCAGTACTTC,CASSQTPGTFTIEQYF
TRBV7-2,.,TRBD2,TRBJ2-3,TGTGCCAGCAGTATAAGCGGGGGGGCAAATAAGGCGCAGTATTTT,CASSISGGANKAQYF
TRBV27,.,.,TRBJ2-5,TGTGCCAGCAGTTTAATGGGGACGGAGACCCAGTACTTC,CASSLMGTETQYF
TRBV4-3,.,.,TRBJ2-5,TGCGCCAGCAGCCCCATGTTACAAGAGACCCAGTACTTC,CASSPMLQETQYF
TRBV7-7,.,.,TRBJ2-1,TGTGCTAGCAGCTTAAAACCATACAATGAGCAGTTCTTC,CASSLKPYNEQFF
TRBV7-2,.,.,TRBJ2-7,TGTGCCAGCAGCTTAGCGGGGATCGCGGGCCCCTACGAGCAGTACTTC,CASSLAGIAGPYEQYF
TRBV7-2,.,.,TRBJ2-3,TGTGCCAGCAGCTTAGTTCCTGGCGCAGGGGTCACAGATACGCAGTATTTT,CASSLVPGAGVTDTQYF
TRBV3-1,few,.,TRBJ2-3,TGTGCCAGCAGCCAAGGGTTGGTGGCAGATACGCAGTATTTT,CASSQGLVADTQYF
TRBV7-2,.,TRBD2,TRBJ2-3,TGTGCCAGCAGCTTGCAGCGGGGGCGCACAGATACGCCGTATTTT,CASSLQRGRTDTPYF
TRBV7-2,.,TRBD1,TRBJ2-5,TGTGCCAGCAGCTCCGCCGAAGGGACAGGAGAGACCCAGTACTTC,CASSSAEGTGETQYF
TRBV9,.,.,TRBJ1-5,TGTGCCAGCAGCGTAGCTGGGTGCCAGCCCCAGCATTTT,CASSVAGCQPQHF
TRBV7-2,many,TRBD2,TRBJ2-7,TGTGCCAGCAGCCCCGGACTAGCGGGGTTGCAGTACTTC,CASSPGLAGLQYF
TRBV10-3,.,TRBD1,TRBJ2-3,TGTGCCATCAGTGACCAACAGGGGGCGCAGACAGATACGCAGTATTTT,CAISDQQGAQTDTQYF
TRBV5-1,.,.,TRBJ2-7,TGCGCCAGCTGCGCGGGACTGGGGGGAGAAAAGATTCAGTACTTC,CASCAGLGGEKIQYF
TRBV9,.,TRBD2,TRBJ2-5,TGTGCCAGCAGCGTAGACCTACTAGCGGGGGCCTTGGAGACCCAGTACTTC,CASSVDLLAGALETQYF
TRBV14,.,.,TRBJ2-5,TGTGCCAGCAGCCAAGGCTATCAAGGACTACCCCAAGAGACCCAGTACTTC,CASSQGYQGLPQETQYF
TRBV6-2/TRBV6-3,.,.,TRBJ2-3,TGTGCCAGCAGAGGGCCCCTCGGCAGGGCCATTGTAACAGATACGCAGTATTTT,CASRGPLGRAIVTDTQYF
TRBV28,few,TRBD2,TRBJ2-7,TGTGCCAGCAGTCCACTCGGTAGCGGGGGGACCGCGCGGTACTTC,CASSPLGSGGTARYF
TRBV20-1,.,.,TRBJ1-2,TGCAGTGCTAGACTGACGGCCCGGGGGTCCGAGAGAGGCTACACCTTC,CSARLTARGSERGYTF
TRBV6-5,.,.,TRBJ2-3,TGTGCCAGCAGTTACGGGGGTCTCCTGTGGGGAGATACGCAGTATTTT,CASSYGGLLWGDTQYF
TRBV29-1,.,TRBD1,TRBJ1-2,TGCAGCGTTGTTGGGACAGATAACTATGGCTACACCTTC,CSVVGTDNYGYTF
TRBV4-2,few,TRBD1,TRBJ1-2,TGTGCCAGCAGCCTCGAAATGGACAGGGCGGAAGGCTACACCTTC,CASSLEMDRAEGYTF
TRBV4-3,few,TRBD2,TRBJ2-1,TGCGCCAGCAGCCAATATAGCGGGGGGCCGTCTTCGGATGAGCAGTTCTTC,CASSQYSGGPSSDEQFF
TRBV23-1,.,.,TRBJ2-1,TGCGCCAGCAGTCAATCAGGGACCAGCTACAATGAGCAGTTCTTC,CASSQSGTSYNEQFF
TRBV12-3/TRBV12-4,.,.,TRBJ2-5,TGTGCCAGCAGTAGACGTTCTCCAGAGACCCAGTACTTC,CASSRRSPETQYF